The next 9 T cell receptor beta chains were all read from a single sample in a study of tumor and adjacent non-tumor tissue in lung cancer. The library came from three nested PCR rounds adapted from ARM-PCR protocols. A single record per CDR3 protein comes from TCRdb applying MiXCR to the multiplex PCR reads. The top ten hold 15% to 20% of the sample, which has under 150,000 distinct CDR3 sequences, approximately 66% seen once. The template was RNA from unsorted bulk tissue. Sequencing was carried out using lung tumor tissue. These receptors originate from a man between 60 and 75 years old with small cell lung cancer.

DNA for the CDR3: TGTGCCAGCCCTCCTCCTAGGGGGAGGCCAAATGAGCAGTTCTTC. Translation: CASPPPRGRPNEQFF. V is TRBV28 and J is TRBJ2-1; D is possibly TRBD1 or TRBD2 (6 bases each). Per the germline V gene, CDR1 is MDHEN and CDR2 is SYDVKM. This CDR3 spans 15 amino acids. V lost 8 bases and J 7 bases, leaving 21 bases between the germline ends.

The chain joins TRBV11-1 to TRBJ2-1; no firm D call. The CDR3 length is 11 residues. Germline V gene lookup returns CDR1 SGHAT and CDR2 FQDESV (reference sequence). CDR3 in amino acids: CGGSLDDEQFF. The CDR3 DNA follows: TGTGGCGGCAGCTTAGACGATGAGCAGTTCTTC. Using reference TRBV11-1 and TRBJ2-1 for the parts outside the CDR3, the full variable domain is EAEVAQSPRYKITEKSQAVAFWCDPISGHATLYWYRQILGQGPELLVQFQDESVVDDSQLPKDRFSAERLKGVDSTLKIQPAELGDSAMYLCGGSLDDEQFFGPGTRLTVL.

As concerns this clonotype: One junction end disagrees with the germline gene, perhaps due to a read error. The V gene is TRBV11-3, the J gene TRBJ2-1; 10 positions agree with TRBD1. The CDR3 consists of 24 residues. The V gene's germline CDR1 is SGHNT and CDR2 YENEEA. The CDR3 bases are TGTACCAGCAGTCCCGGGTTCCCGAGCTACTCCGGGACAGGGGTCCCAAGCTCCTACAATGAGCGGTTCTTC. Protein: CTSSPGFPSYSGTGVPSSYNERFF.

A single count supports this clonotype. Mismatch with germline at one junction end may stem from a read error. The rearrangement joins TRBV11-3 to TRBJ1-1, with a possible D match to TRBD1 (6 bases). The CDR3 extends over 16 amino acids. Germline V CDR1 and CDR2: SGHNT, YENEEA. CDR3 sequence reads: CASSLGILRGRTEAFF. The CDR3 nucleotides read TGTGCCAGCAGCTTAGGGATTTTGCGGGGGCGCACTGAAGCCTTCTTT.

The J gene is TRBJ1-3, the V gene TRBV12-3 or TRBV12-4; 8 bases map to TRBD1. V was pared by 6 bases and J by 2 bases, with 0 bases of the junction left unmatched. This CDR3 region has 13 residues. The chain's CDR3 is CASRDRAGNTIYF. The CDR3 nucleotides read TGTGCCAGCAGGGACAGGGCTGGAAACACCATATATTTT.

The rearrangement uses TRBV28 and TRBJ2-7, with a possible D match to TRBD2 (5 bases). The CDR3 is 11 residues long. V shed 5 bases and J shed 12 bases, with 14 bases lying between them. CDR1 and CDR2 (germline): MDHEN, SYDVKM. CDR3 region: CASSGSGWGYF. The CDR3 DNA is TGTGCCAGCAGTGGAAGCGGTTGGGGGTACTTC.

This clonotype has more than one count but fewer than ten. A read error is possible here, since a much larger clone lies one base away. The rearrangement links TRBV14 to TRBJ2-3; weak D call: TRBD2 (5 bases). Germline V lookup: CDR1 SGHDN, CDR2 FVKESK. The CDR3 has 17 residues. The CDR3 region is CAISQDLAGALRDTQYF. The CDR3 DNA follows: TGTGCCATCAGCCAAGATTTGGCGGGCGCTCTCAGAGATACGCAGTATTTT.

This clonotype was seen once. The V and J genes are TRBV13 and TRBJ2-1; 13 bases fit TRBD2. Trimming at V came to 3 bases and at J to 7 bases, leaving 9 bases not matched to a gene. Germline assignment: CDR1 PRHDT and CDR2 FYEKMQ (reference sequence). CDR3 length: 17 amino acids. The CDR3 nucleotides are TGTGCCAGCAGCTTTTGGTCCGGGACTAGCGGGATAAATGAGCAGTTCTTC. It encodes CASSFWSGTSGINEQFF.

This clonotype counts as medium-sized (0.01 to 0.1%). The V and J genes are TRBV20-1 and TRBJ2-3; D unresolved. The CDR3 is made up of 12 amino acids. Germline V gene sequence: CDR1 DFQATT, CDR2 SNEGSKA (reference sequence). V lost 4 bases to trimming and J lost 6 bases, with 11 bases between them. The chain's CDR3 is CSANILGDTQYF. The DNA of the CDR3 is TGCAGTGCTAACATTCTAGGGGATACGCAGTATTTT.